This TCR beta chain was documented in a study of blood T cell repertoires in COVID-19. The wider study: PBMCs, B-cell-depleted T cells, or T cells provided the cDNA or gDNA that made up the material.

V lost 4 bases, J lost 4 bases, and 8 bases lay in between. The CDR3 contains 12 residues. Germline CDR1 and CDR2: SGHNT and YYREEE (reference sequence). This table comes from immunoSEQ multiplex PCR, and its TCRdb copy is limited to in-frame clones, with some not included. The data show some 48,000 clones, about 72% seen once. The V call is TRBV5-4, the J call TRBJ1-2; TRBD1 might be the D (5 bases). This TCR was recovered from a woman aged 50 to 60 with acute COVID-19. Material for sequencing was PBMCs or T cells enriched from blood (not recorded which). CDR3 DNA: TGTGCCAGCAGCGCCGACAGCTATGGCTACACCTTC. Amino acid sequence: CASSADSYGYTF.